The 20 T cell receptor beta chains below were found in one sample sequenced in a study of PD-1 blockade in classical Hodgkin lymphoma. Assay: immunoSEQ multiplex PCR; the TCRdb copy retains only in-frame clones and omits some. Of over 6,500 clones in the sample, roughly 82% were seen once. Time point defined: cycle 4 day 1 (C4D1), after more than 5 weeks of nivolumab. There was relapse after autologous stem cell transplantation in every patient, and there was variation in brentuximab vedotin exposure. The source was peripheral blood mononuclear cells (PBMCs), collected before the fourth cycle of nivolumab. These receptors all stem from a human donor with classical Hodgkin lymphoma.

The chain carries TRBV18 and TRBJ1-5; D ambiguous. V was cut by 6 bases and J by 4 bases, with 13 bases left in between. There are 14 residues in the CDR3. Looked up from germline, CDR1 is KGHSH and CDR2 is LQKENI. DNA for the CDR3: TGTGCCAGCTCCCAGTATAGCGGTAATCAGCCCCAGCATTTT. Its protein is CASSQYSGNQPQHF.

The rearrangement links TRBV27 to TRBJ1-2; D unresolved. CDR3 length: 16 amino acids. CDR1 and CDR2 (germline): MNHEY, SMNVEV (reference sequence). V lost 4 bases, J lost 3 bases, and 18 bases lay in between. CDR3 in amino acids: CASSSLYRRADYGYTF. The DNA of the CDR3 is TGTGCCAGCAGTTCCCTATACCGGAGGGCGGACTATGGCTACACCTTC.

The chain employs TRBV29-1 and TRBJ2-1, with 9 bases fitting TRBD1. Germline loops: CDR1 SQVTM, CDR2 ANQGSEA. V was pared by 6 bases and J by 3 bases, with 6 bases of the junction left unmatched. The CDR3 consists of 14 residues. CDR3 amino acids: CSVQGQGVYNEQFF. CDR3 coding DNA: TGCAGCGTCCAGGGACAGGGTGTCTACAATGAGCAGTTCTTC.

This rearrangement joins TRBV5-8 to TRBJ1-5, with a weak D call TRBD1 (6 bases). The CDR3 consists of 15 residues. Trimming cost V 5 bases and J 0 bases, with 12 bases left between them. The germline V gene has CDR1 SGHTS and CDR2 YDEGEE. CDR3: CASRAGTNSNQPQHF. DNA for the CDR3: TGTGCCAGCAGGGCCGGGACAAATAGCAATCAGCCCCAGCATTTT.

The chain uses TRBV5-8 and TRBJ2-3, with 10 bases that match TRBD2. From germline, CDR1 is SGHTS and CDR2 YDEGEE. V gave up 3 bases and J gave up 1 base; unmatched junction bases: 2. This CDR3 spans 15 amino acids. The CDR3 reads CASSSSGSRTDTQYF. As DNA, the CDR3 is TGTGCCAGCAGCTCTAGCGGGAGCCGCACAGATACGCAGTATTTT.

This rearrangement joins TRBV11-2 to TRBJ2-1; the match to TRBD2 covers 7 bases. In germline, CDR1 is SGHAT, CDR2 FQNNGV. J gave up 14 bases and V 1 base, and 11 bases lay outside the gene matches. The CDR3 spans 14 residues. The CDR3 is CASSLGQAGVWEFF. CDR3 in DNA: TGTGCCAGCAGCTTAGGTCAGGCGGGGGTCTGGGAGTTCTTC.

The V and J genes are TRBV7-9 and TRBJ1-2, with D hard to call. The CDR3 is made up of 14 amino acids. Trimming took 5 bases from V and 4 from J, leaving 14 bases between them. Germline V lookup: CDR1 SEHNR, CDR2 FQNEAQ (reference sequence). The CDR3 protein is CASSPPGYGYGYTF. The CDR3 DNA reads TGTGCCAGCAGCCCCCCCGGATATGGCTATGGCTACACCTTC.

CDR3 DNA sequence: TGTGCCAGCAGTGATCCCCAGGTGAATTCACCCCTCCACTTT. Its protein product is CASSDPQVNSPLHF. This chain uses TRBV25-1 with TRBJ1-6; D ambiguous. The length of the CDR3 is 14 residues. CDR1 and CDR2 (germline): MGHDK, SYGVNS. The V and J ends lost 3 bases and 7 bases respectively, with 10 bases between them.

The rearrangement uses TRBV7-6 and TRBJ2-2, with 7 bases aligning to TRBD1. Germline lookup yields CDR1 SGHVS and CDR2 FNYEAQ. J lost 4 bases, V lost 1 base, and 3 bases had no gene match. The CDR3 contains 15 residues. The CDR3 region has the DNA TGTGCCAGCAGCTTAGAGGGGGCCGTCACCGGGGAGCTGTTTTTT. Translated, it gives CASSLEGAVTGELFF. The full variable domain, in which reference TRBV7-6 and TRBJ2-2 provide the parts outside the CDR3, is GAGVSQSPRYKVTKRGQDVALRCDPISGHVSLYWYRQALGQGPEFLTYFNYEAQQDKSGLPNDRFSAERPEGSISTLTIQRTEQRDSAMYRCASSLEGAVTGELFFGEGSRLTVL.

V and J are TRBV2 and TRBJ1-1, with 7 bases matching TRBD1. The CDR3 runs to 14 residues. The trim removed 4 bases at V and 4 bases at J, leaving 6 bases unmatched. CDR1 is SNHLY and CDR2 is FYNNEI in the germline V gene. CDR3 nucleotide sequence: TGTGCCAGCAGTGGGCGACAGGGATCCACTGAAGCTTTCTTT. It codes for CASSGRQGSTEAFF. The full variable domain, completed using reference TRBV2 and TRBJ1-1, is EPEVTQTPSHQVTQMGQEVILRCVPISNHLYFYWYRQILGQKVEFLVSFYNNEISEKSEIFDDQFSVERPDGSNFTLKIRSTKLEDSAMYFCASSGRQGSTEAFFGQGTRLTVV.

The chain is built from TRBV5-1 and TRBJ2-7, with 14 bases identical to TRBD2. Germline CDR1 and CDR2: SGHRS and YFSETQ. The CDR3 sequence is 17 residues long. J gave up 2 bases and V 4 bases, and 8 bases lay outside the gene matches. CDR3 loop: CASSRGLAGGRTYEQYF. The CDR3 nucleotides read TGCGCCAGCAGCCGAGGACTAGCGGGGGGTAGAACCTACGAGCAGTACTTC. Filled out from reference TRBV5-1 and TRBJ2-7, the complete variable domain reads KAGVTQTPRYLIKTRGQQVTLSCSPISGHRSVSWYQQTPGQGLQFLFEYFSETQRNKGNFPGRFSGRQFSNSRSEMNVSTLELGDSALYLCASSRGLAGGRTYEQYFGPGTRLTVT.

This clone was seen a single time. The V gene is TRBV10-3, the J gene TRBJ1-2, with D tentatively TRBD1 (6 bases). The V and J ends lost 2 bases and 8 bases respectively, with 15 bases between them. The CDR3 sequence is 14 residues long. The germline V gene encodes CDR1 ENHRY and CDR2 SYGVKD. The CDR3 sequence is CAISERGAIRGYTF. In DNA form, the CDR3 reads TGTGCCATCAGTGAGAGGGGGGCCATCAGGGGCTACACCTTC.

The chain combines TRBV6-1 with TRBJ1-5; 12 bases are shared with TRBD1. CDR1 is MNHNS and CDR2 is SASEGT in the germline V gene. With 4 bases clipped from V and 15 bases from J, the junction kept 7 bases outside the gene matches. The CDR3 covers 13 residues. The CDR3: CASSAGQGAGVHF. The CDR3 region has the DNA TGTGCCAGCAGTGCGGGACAGGGGGCGGGAGTGCATTTT.

The rearrangement uses TRBV2 and TRBJ2-7; no clear D gene. V dropped 7 bases and J dropped 1 base, with 11 bases sitting between them. Germline V gene lookup returns CDR1 SNHLY and CDR2 FYNNEI. This CDR3 is built from 13 residues. The CDR3 sequence is CASKGPPSYEQYF. Written as DNA, the CDR3 is TGTGCCAGCAAAGGCCCGCCATCCTACGAGCAGTACTTC.

The chain links TRBV7-2 to TRBJ1-6; D remains ambiguous. CDR1 and CDR2 (germline): SGHTA, FQGNSA. CDR3 size: 16 residues. Trimming took 5 bases from V and 3 from J, leaving 14 bases between them. CDR3 residues: CASSPVALNYNSPLHF. As DNA, the CDR3 is TGTGCCAGCAGCCCCGTCGCCCTCAACTATAATTCACCCCTCCACTTT.

This clone has only one observation. This sequence joins TRBV7-2 and TRBJ1-3; no clear D gene. CDR3 size: 16 residues. V was shortened by 3 bases and J by 0 bases, with 12 bases between the two germline ends. Per the germline V gene, CDR1 is SGHTA and CDR2 is FQGNSA. The CDR3 is CASSFGITSSGNTIYF. In DNA form, the CDR3 reads TGTGCCAGCAGCTTTGGGATTACGAGCTCTGGAAACACCATATATTTT. The full variable domain, in which reference TRBV7-2 and TRBJ1-3 provide the parts outside the CDR3, is GAGVSQSPSNKVTEKGKDVELRCDPISGHTALYWYRQSLGQGLEFLIYFQGNSAPDKSGLPSDRFSAERTGGSVSTLTIQRTQQEDSAVYLCASSFGITSSGNTIYFGEGSWLTVV.

The genes are TRBV27 and TRBJ2-1; 13 nucleotides match TRBD2. V was clipped by 6 bases and J by 9 bases; unmatched bases: 5. The V gene's germline CDR1 is MNHEY and CDR2 SMNVEV (reference sequence). The CDR3 length is 14 residues. The CDR3 sequence is CASRLAGGPLEQFF. CDR3 bases: TGTGCCAGCAGACTAGCGGGGGGGCCCCTTGAGCAGTTCTTC.

This chain connects TRBV18 to TRBJ2-7; tentative D call: TRBD2 (5 bases). V lost 3 bases and J lost 5, with 17 bases in between. The CDR3 has 15 amino acids. The germline V gene encodes CDR1 KGHSH and CDR2 LQKENI. Written as DNA, the CDR3 is TGTGCCAGCTCACCTGTTATGATCGGGATTCACGAGCAGTACTTC. Translation gives CASSPVMIGIHEQYF. Full variable domain (outside the CDR3, taken from reference TRBV18 and TRBJ2-7): NAGVMQNPRHLVRRRGQEARLRCSPMKGHSHVYWYRQLPEEGLKFMVYLQKENIIDESGMPKERFSAEFPKEGPSILRIQQVVRGDSAAYFCASSPVMIGIHEQYFGPGTRLTVT.

The genes are TRBV6-1 and TRBJ1-6, with TRBD1 as a possible D gene (6 bases). V shed 1 base and J shed 0 bases, with 10 bases lying between them. This CDR3 spans 17 amino acids. CDR1 is MNHNS, CDR2 SASEGT, per germline. The DNA of the CDR3 is TGTGCCAGCAGTGAAGTCGGGGGCAGCTCCTATAATTCACCCCTCCACTTT. Translated, it gives CASSEVGGSSYNSPLHF.

This sequence joins TRBV19 and TRBJ2-3; D not certain. Germline V gene lookup returns CDR1 LNHDA and CDR2 SQIVND (reference sequence). Trimming shortened V by 1 base and J by 6 bases, and 14 bases separated the two germline ends. This CDR3 is built from 15 residues. The CDR3 here is CASSIARLRWDTQYF. CDR3 in DNA: TGTGCCAGTAGTATAGCCAGACTTCGTTGGGATACGCAGTATTTT.